The 32 T cell receptor beta chains below all came from one sample that was sequenced in a study of shared clonotypes between healthy human individuals. The assay was immunoSEQ multiplex PCR, and TCRdb's table has in-frame clones only and misses some. In the table there are about 2 million clones, 85% to 95% of which are singletons. The sample consisted of naive CD4+ T cells sorted from blood. Stated subset: CD45RA+ positively selected. The receptors here all came from a man between 18 and 29 years old in good health.

The chain couples TRBV10-1 to TRBJ2-5; 7 bases are a match to TRBD1. Germline V gives CDR1 WNHNN, CDR2 SYGVQD (reference sequence). The V and J ends lost 4 bases and 4 bases, in that order; junction bases with no gene match: 9. This CDR3 contains 15 residues. DNA of the CDR3: TGCGCCAGCAGTGGCGGGCAGGGGGTGGGAGAGACCCAGTACTTC. Its translation is CASSGGQGVGETQYF.

The chain is built from TRBV7-9 and TRBJ2-2; possibly TRBD1 for D (6 bases). With 7 bases removed from V and 3 bases from J, the gap between germline ends came to 18 bases. CDR3 size: 16 residues. The germline V gene encodes CDR1 SEHNR and CDR2 FQNEAQ (reference sequence). The CDR3 DNA reads as TGTGCCAGCATCTCCCCTGGGGGCGCATACACCGGGGAGCTGTTTTTT. It yields the protein CASISPGGAYTGELFF.

Regarding this clone: Other DNA sequences in the same sample also yield this CDR3. This chain joins TRBV9 and TRBJ2-2; D tentatively reads TRBD1 or TRBD2 (5 bases each). Trimming left V 3 bases short and J 1 base short, with 7 bases between. The CDR3 runs to 14 residues. Germline V lookup: CDR1 SGDLS, CDR2 YYNGEE. CDR3 sequence: CASSARGNTGELFF. The CDR3 nucleotides read TGTGCCAGCAGCGCGAGGGGGAACACCGGGGAGCTGTTTTTT.

The CDR3 spells CASRTSGASYEQYF. In DNA, the CDR3 is TGTGCCAGCAGGACCTCAGGGGCCTCCTACGAGCAGTACTTC. J is TRBJ2-7 and V is TRBV27, with D possibly TRBD1 on 6 matching bases. The CDR3 has 14 residues. The germline V gene encodes CDR1 MNHEY and CDR2 SMNVEV (reference sequence). V dropped 6 bases and J dropped 0 bases, with 12 bases sitting between them.

The V and J genes are TRBV6-5 and TRBJ1-5; weak D call: TRBD1 (5 bases). The V and J ends lost 5 bases and 7 bases respectively, with 12 bases between them. CDR3 length: 13 amino acids. Germline V gene lookup returns CDR1 MNHEY and CDR2 SVGAGI. The CDR3 spells CASSTGTRQPQHF. The CDR3 DNA follows: TGTGCCAGCAGTACAGGTACACGACAGCCCCAGCATTTT.

The genes are TRBV6-1 and TRBJ2-2; 7 bases match TRBD1. The CDR3 extends over 15 amino acids. CDR1 and CDR2 from the germline V gene are MNHNS and SASEGT. The V gene end was trimmed by 8 bases and the J gene end by 0 bases; junction bases not matched to a gene: 6. DNA for the CDR3: TGTGCCAGCTTTGACAGGGTTTCGAACACCGGGGAGCTGTTTTTT. The encoded protein is CASFDRVSNTGELFF.

The chain couples TRBV5-1 to TRBJ1-6; 8 bases are a match to TRBD1. The V segment lost 4 bases and the J segment 3 bases; nucleotides outside the gene matches: 6. Per germline, CDR1 SGHRS and CDR2 YFSETQ. The CDR3 has 16 residues. Here the CDR3 DNA reads TGCGCCAGCAGCCCCTCAGGGGGCGGCTATAATTCACCCCTCCACTTT. This codes for CASSPSGGGYNSPLHF.

Comment on this clone: This same CDR3 is encoded by further DNA sequences in the sample. Written as DNA, the CDR3 is TGTGCCAGCAGCTTGGATTCGAATCAGCCCCAGCATTTT. The encoded protein is CASSLDSNQPQHF. The chain combines TRBV5-4 with TRBJ1-5; unclear D gene. The V gene's germline CDR1 is SGHNT and CDR2 YYREEE (reference sequence). The CDR3 sequence is 13 residues long. Trimming removed 0 bases from V and 4 bases from J, with 5 bases in between.

The chain couples TRBV7-2 to TRBJ1-6; possible D gene TRBD1, 6 bases. Germline V lookup: CDR1 SGHTA, CDR2 FQGNSA. V lost 3 bases, J lost 5 bases, and 20 bases lay in between. The CDR3 length is 18 residues. The CDR3 reads CASSFSPQGTGNNSPLHF. CDR3 coding DNA: TGTGCCAGCAGCTTTAGTCCGCAGGGAACAGGGAATAATTCACCCCTCCACTTT.

V usage is TRBV28 and J usage is TRBJ1-4, with D uncertain. V dropped 5 bases and J dropped 4 bases, with 8 bases sitting between them. The CDR3 is 13 amino acids. CDR1 MDHEN and CDR2 SYDVKM come from the germline V gene. CDR3 nucleotide sequence: TGTGCCAGCAGTAGACCCGTTAATGAAAAACTGTTTTTT. Translated, it gives CASSRPVNEKLFF.

Notes on this clone: Other nucleotide sequences from this sample produce the same CDR3. This sequence joins TRBV5-1 and TRBJ2-6, with no clear D. The CDR3 runs to 14 residues. V was pared by 4 bases and J by 0 bases, with 5 bases between. Germline CDR1 and CDR2: SGHRS and YFSETQ. The CDR3 here is CASSPTSGANVLTF. CDR3 coding DNA: TGCGCCAGCAGCCCGACCTCTGGGGCCAACGTCCTGACTTTC.

This rearrangement joins TRBV4-2 to TRBJ2-5; D is unresolved. The length of the CDR3 is 14 residues. V shed 0 bases and J shed 4 bases, with 9 bases lying between them. Germline V gene sequence: CDR1 LGHNA, CDR2 YNFKEQ. The CDR3 nucleotides read TGTGCCAGCAGCCAAGATGGTCGCGGAGAGACCCAGTACTTC. It codes for CASSQDGRGETQYF.

This sequence joins TRBV7-8 and TRBJ2-7, with 14 nucleotides matching TRBD2. V lost 5 bases and J lost 7; bases outside the gene matches: 7. The CDR3 length is 15 residues. Germline V lookup: CDR1 SGHVS, CDR2 FQNEAQ. CDR3 DNA: TGTGCCAGCAGCGGGGGACTAGCGGGAGAGGGTGAGCAGTACTTC. This codes for CASSGGLAGEGEQYF.

This clone was seen just once. The chain employs TRBV28 and TRBJ1-2, with TRBD1 identical over 7 bases. Trimming removed 7 bases from V and 7 bases from J; junction bases left unmatched: 15. The germline gives CDR1 MDHEN, CDR2 SYDVKM. This CDR3 region has 15 residues. Written as DNA, the CDR3 is TGTGCCAGCAACCCTAGGCGAGGGGGCCCTGGTGGCTACACCTTC. Translating it yields CASNPRRGGPGGYTF.

The chain carries TRBV6-5 and TRBJ2-7, with D hard to call. The CDR3 runs 12 residues. Germline V lookup: CDR1 MNHEY, CDR2 SVGAGI. The V gene lost 6 bases and the J gene lost 3 bases, with 9 bases spanning the gap. CDR3 region: CASRRAHYEQYF. The CDR3, as DNA: TGTGCCAGCAGACGAGCCCACTACGAGCAGTACTTC.

This clone was observed a single time. This sequence joins TRBV4-1 and TRBJ2-5; D ambiguous. This CDR3 is built from 14 residues. From germline, CDR1 is MGHRA and CDR2 YSYEKL. V shed 4 bases and J shed 4 bases, with 13 bases lying between them. This CDR3 reads CASSRQSIGETQYF. Here the CDR3 DNA reads TGCGCCAGCAGCCGACAAAGTATAGGAGAGACCCAGTACTTC.

This chain connects TRBV5-4 to TRBJ1-2; TRBD1 is a possible D gene (5 bases). The CDR3 covers 14 residues. Trimming shortened V by 3 bases and J by 7 bases, and 16 bases separated the two germline ends. The germline gives CDR1 SGHNT, CDR2 YYREEE (reference sequence). The CDR3 bases are TGTGCCAGCAGCTCCGGGACCATATCAGTTGGCTACACCTTC. It specifies CASSSGTISVGYTF.

The chain joins TRBV7-9 to TRBJ2-2; the D gene is possibly TRBD1 (6 bases). Germline V gives CDR1 SEHNR, CDR2 FQNEAQ (reference sequence). CDR3 length: 15 residues. V lost 1 base and J 4 bases, leaving 10 bases between the germline ends. The CDR3 region has the DNA TGTGCCAGCAGCTTAGTAGGACAGATCACCGGGGAGCTGTTTTTT. Translated, it gives CASSLVGQITGELFF.

The chain has TRBV5-1 and TRBJ2-3; 8 bases are shared with TRBD1. Germline loops: CDR1 SGHRS, CDR2 YFSETQ. This CDR3 has 14 residues. V shed 4 bases and J 2 bases; nucleotides not matched to a gene: 3. The CDR3 DNA sequence: TGCGCCAGCAGCAGGGACAGGCCCACAGATACGCAGTATTTT. Translation: CASSRDRPTDTQYF. The full variable domain, in which reference TRBV5-1 and TRBJ2-3 provide the parts outside the CDR3, is KAGVTQTPRYLIKTRGQQVTLSCSPISGHRSVSWYQQTPGQGLQFLFEYFSETQRNKGNFPGRFSGRQFSNSRSEMNVSTLELGDSALYLCASSRDRPTDTQYFGPGTRLTVL.

The gene calls are TRBV30 and TRBJ2-7; D unclear. The CDR3 is made up of 13 amino acids. CDR1 GTSNPN and CDR2 SVGIG come from the germline V gene (reference sequence). The V and J ends lost 0 bases and 2 bases respectively, with 8 bases between them. The CDR3 DNA sequence: TGTGCCTGGAGTGTGGTGGGTCCCTACGAGCAGTACTTC. Amino acids: CAWSVVGPYEQYF.

This chain joins TRBV6-5 and TRBJ2-1; TRBD2 matches 9 bases. The V segment lost 8 bases and the J segment 0 bases; nucleotides outside the gene matches: 5. In germline, CDR1 is MNHEY, CDR2 SVGAGI. The CDR3 covers 15 residues. CDR3 region: CASLPSGNSYNEQFF. The CDR3 region has the DNA TGTGCCAGCCTACCTAGCGGGAACTCCTACAATGAGCAGTTCTTC.

The rearrangement uses TRBV6-5 and TRBJ2-3; D is perhaps TRBD2 (5 bases). Trimming removed 6 bases at V and 5 bases at J, with 18 bases between. Germline-derived CDR1 and CDR2 are MNHEY and SVGAGI. This CDR3 has 15 amino acids. CDR3 region: CASSPRPPGEDTQYF. CDR3 nucleotides: TGTGCCAGCAGCCCCCGACCTCCCGGGGAAGATACGCAGTATTTT.

The V gene is TRBV25-1, the J gene TRBJ2-6, with a possible D match to TRBD2 (5 bases). V shed 3 bases and J shed 4 bases, with 16 bases lying between them. Germline assignment: CDR1 MGHDK and CDR2 SYGVNS. The CDR3 sequence is 17 residues long. Here the CDR3 DNA reads TGTGCCAGCAGTGACCCCCGGACGCCGGGGGGGGCCAACGTCCTGACTTTC. Translated, it gives CASSDPRTPGGANVLTF.

The chain links TRBV7-9 to TRBJ2-1; maybe TRBD2 (5 bases). CDR3 length: 15 residues. Germline loops: CDR1 SEHNR, CDR2 FQNEAQ (reference sequence). Between the trimmed V and J ends, which lost 7 bases and 5 bases, there was a span of 18 bases. The CDR3 sequence is CASTRGVEGNNEQFF. The DNA of the CDR3 is TGTGCCAGCACCCGAGGAGTAGAGGGAAACAATGAGCAGTTCTTC. Full variable domain (missing parts from reference TRBV7-9 and TRBJ2-1): DTGVSQNPRHKITKRGQNVTFRCDPISEHNRLYWYRQTLGQGPEFLTYFQNEAQLEKSRLLSDRFSAERPKGSFSTLEIQRTEQGDSAMYLCASTRGVEGNNEQFFGPGTRLTVL.

The J gene is TRBJ1-4, the V gene TRBV5-1; D is unresolved. The V end lost 4 bases, the J end lost 4 bases, and 17 bases lay between the germline ends. The CDR3 is made up of 16 amino acids. Looked up from germline, CDR1 is SGHRS and CDR2 is YFSETQ. The CDR3 DNA follows: TGCGCCAGCAGCGAGACCGTCGCTGGAGGTAATGAAAAACTGTTTTTT. Translation gives CASSETVAGGNEKLFF.

The sample holds a few counts of this clone. This specimen includes other DNA sequences encoding the same CDR3. J is TRBJ1-2 and V is TRBV7-9; possibly TRBD1 for D (5 bases). The V and J ends lost 0 bases and 1 base respectively, with 6 bases between them. CDR3 length: 14 residues. Germline CDR1 reads SEHNR; CDR2 reads FQNEAQ (reference sequence). The CDR3, as DNA: TGTGCCAGCAGCTTAGCCAGGGATAACTATGGCTACACCTTC. Protein: CASSLARDNYGYTF.

The chain carries TRBV30 and TRBJ1-3, with D tentatively TRBD1 (6 bases). V shed 2 bases and J shed 7 bases, with 9 bases lying between them. This CDR3 contains 12 residues. Looked up from germline, CDR1 is GTSNPN and CDR2 is SVGIG (reference sequence). CDR3 nucleotide sequence: TGTGCCTGGAGTCAGCAGGGGAACACCATATATTTT. It is translated as CAWSQQGNTIYF.

V gene TRBV6-1 combines with J gene TRBJ2-5; D is unclear. Germline assignment: CDR1 MNHNS and CDR2 SASEGT. The CDR3 consists of 11 residues. Trimming removed 5 bases at V and 2 bases at J, with 3 bases between. CDR3 sequence: CASSTQETQYF. The CDR3, as DNA: TGTGCCAGCAGTACGCAAGAGACCCAGTACTTC.

The chain has TRBV6-6 and TRBJ2-7; D tentatively fits TRBD1 or TRBD2 (5 bases each). Trimming removed 6 bases at V and 2 bases at J, with 20 bases between. The length of the CDR3 is 16 residues. Germline assignment: CDR1 MNHNY and CDR2 SVGAGI (reference sequence). CDR3 bases: TGTGCCAGCAGCTCTACTCAGGGAAGAGGGCCCTACGAGCAGTACTTC. This gives the protein CASSSTQGRGPYEQYF.

The chain employs TRBV6-5 and TRBJ2-3, with a tentative D call TRBD1 (5 bases). The CDR3 sequence is 15 residues long. Germline lookup yields CDR1 MNHEY and CDR2 SVGAGI. The V gene lost 4 bases and the J gene lost 5 bases, with 16 bases spanning the gap. CDR3 residues: CASSSQGTMGDTQYF. Here the CDR3 DNA reads TGTGCCAGCAGTTCGCAGGGTACAATGGGAGATACGCAGTATTTT.

The rearrangement joins TRBV23-1 to TRBJ2-7, with 7 positions matching TRBD1. TRBV23-1 is recorded as an ORF, its role being uncertain. This CDR3 spans 18 amino acids. Germline trimming cut 0 bases from V and 1 base from J; bases unmatched to any gene: 12. CDR3 protein: CASSQSRDDRVGSYEQYF. CDR3 DNA: TGCGCCAGCAGTCAATCTAGGGACGACAGGGTGGGATCCTACGAGCAGTACTTC.

The J gene is TRBJ2-7, the V gene TRBV6-5; D possibly corresponds to TRBD2 (7 bases). The V end was cut by 5 bases, the J end by 6 bases, with 20 bases between. This CDR3 is 15 amino acids long. Germline V CDR1 and CDR2: MNHEY, SVGAGI. This CDR3 reads CASSGGGNRVAEQYF. CDR3 coding DNA: TGTGCCAGCAGTGGGGGGGGGAACAGGGTTGCCGAGCAGTACTTC.